A selection of T cell receptor beta chains follows, all from one sample in a study of blood T cell repertoires in COVID-19. Libraries were prepared by immunoSEQ multiplex PCR; TCRdb keeps only in-frame clonotypes and omits some of them. The sample carries tens of thousands of clones, about 90% recorded once. The sequenced sample consisted of peripheral blood. All receptors derive from a woman in her sixties or seventies with active COVID-19. The CDR3 runs from the conserved cysteine through the conserved F or W. The D gene is left open where the match is weak. Where a row states a size, it is once, few, many or the class of an expanded clone; other rows omit it.

d_call: TRBD2; clone_size: NA; j_call: TRBJ2-7; v_call: TRBV6-5; cdr3_aa: CASSYGTSGSSYEQYF; cdr3_nt: TGTGCCAGCAGTTACGGAACTAGCGGGAGCTCCTACGAGCAGTACTTC
d_call: TRBD2; clone_size: NA; j_call: TRBJ2-7; v_call: TRBV6-5; cdr3_aa: CASSYSKRGGAYEQYF; cdr3_nt: TGTGCCAGCAGTTACTCGAAGCGGGGGGGAGCCTACGAGCAGTACTTC
d_call: NA; clone_size: NA; j_call: TRBJ2-7; v_call: TRBV21-1; cdr3_aa: CASSKARGPPYEQYF; cdr3_nt: TGTGCCAGCAGCAAAGCGAGGGGGCCCCCCTACGAGCAGTACTTC
d_call: NA; clone_size: NA; j_call: TRBJ1-1; v_call: TRBV7-6; cdr3_aa: CASSLTGTNTEAFF; cdr3_nt: TGTGCCAGCAGCTTAACAGGGACGAACACTGAAGCTTTCTTT
d_call: TRBD1; clone_size: NA; j_call: TRBJ2-6; v_call: TRBV2; cdr3_aa: CASSTGTGLGANVLTF; cdr3_nt: TGTGCCAGCAGTACCGGGACAGGCCTTGGGGCCAACGTCCTGACTTTC
d_call: NA; clone_size: NA; j_call: TRBJ2-3; v_call: TRBV19; cdr3_aa: CASSTGTARGDTQYF; cdr3_nt: TGTGCCAGTAGTACCGGGACGGCTAGGGGGGATACGCAGTATTTT
d_call: TRBD2; clone_size: NA; j_call: TRBJ2-3; v_call: TRBV20-1; cdr3_aa: CSASDKAGYTTDTQYF; cdr3_nt: TGCAGTGCTAGTGATAAAGCGGGGTATACCACAGATACGCAGTATTTT
d_call: TRBD2; clone_size: once; j_call: TRBJ2-3; v_call: TRBV29-1; cdr3_aa: CSVGYSGGSDTQYF; cdr3_nt: TGCAGCGTTGGGTACAGCGGGGGATCAGATACGCAGTATTTT
d_call: TRBD2; clone_size: NA; j_call: TRBJ2-3; v_call: TRBV19; cdr3_aa: CASSFQEVAGVGTQYF; cdr3_nt: TGTGCCAGTAGTTTTCAGGAGGTAGCGGGGGTCGGTACGCAGTATTTT
d_call: NA; clone_size: NA; j_call: TRBJ2-5; v_call: TRBV4-1; cdr3_aa: CASSQTISRGPETQYF; cdr3_nt: TGCGCCAGCAGCCAGACCATTAGCAGGGGTCCCGAGACCCAGTACTTC
d_call: NA; clone_size: NA; j_call: TRBJ1-2; v_call: TRBV3-1/TRBV3-2; cdr3_aa: CASSQPSGNYGYTF; cdr3_nt: TGTGCCAGCAGCCAACCGAGTGGTAACTATGGCTACACCTTC
d_call: NA; clone_size: NA; j_call: TRBJ1-2; v_call: TRBV12-3/TRBV12-4; cdr3_aa: CASSFNSGYTF; cdr3_nt: TGTGCCAGCAGTTTTAACAGTGGCTACACCTTC
d_call: NA; clone_size: NA; j_call: TRBJ1-4; v_call: TRBV4-3; cdr3_aa: CASSPGGGSEKLFF; cdr3_nt: TGCGCCAGCAGCCCTGGGGGGGGAAGTGAAAAACTGTTTTTT
d_call: TRBD1; clone_size: NA; j_call: TRBJ1-1; v_call: TRBV3-1/TRBV3-2; cdr3_aa: CASSLSPDRRRGNTEAFF; cdr3_nt: TGTGCCAGCAGCTTATCCCCGGACAGGAGGAGGGGGAACACTGAAGCTTTCTTT
d_call: NA; clone_size: NA; j_call: TRBJ1-5; v_call: TRBV15; cdr3_aa: CATSPVRSNQPQHF; cdr3_nt: TGTGCCACCAGCCCCGTTCGTAGCAATCAGCCCCAGCATTTT
d_call: TRBD1; clone_size: NA; j_call: TRBJ1-5; v_call: TRBV28; cdr3_aa: CASSLRTGGIQPQHF; cdr3_nt: TGTGCCAGCAGTTTACGGACAGGGGGAATTCAGCCCCAGCATTTT
d_call: NA; clone_size: NA; j_call: TRBJ2-1; v_call: TRBV3-1/TRBV3-2; cdr3_aa: CASSQRGKEQFF; cdr3_nt: TGTGCCAGCAGCCAAAGGGGTAAGGAGCAGTTCTTC
d_call: NA; clone_size: NA; j_call: TRBJ1-1; v_call: TRBV2; cdr3_aa: CASSPGYNTEAFF; cdr3_nt: TGTGCCAGCAGTCCAGGGTACAACACTGAAGCTTTCTTT
d_call: NA; clone_size: NA; j_call: TRBJ2-3; v_call: TRBV21-1; cdr3_aa: CASSKGVDYITDTQYF; cdr3_nt: TGTGCCAGCAGCAAAGGGGTCGACTATATCACAGATACGCAGTATTTT
d_call: TRBD1; clone_size: NA; j_call: TRBJ2-5; v_call: TRBV7-2; cdr3_aa: CASSLVQGAWETQYF; cdr3_nt: TGTGCCAGCAGCTTAGTTCAGGGGGCCTGGGAGACCCAGTACTTC
d_call: NA; clone_size: once; j_call: TRBJ2-7; v_call: TRBV14; cdr3_aa: CASSQVGRGEQYF; cdr3_nt: TGTGCCAGCAGCCAAGTCGGAAGAGGGGAGCAGTACTTC
d_call: NA; clone_size: NA; j_call: TRBJ2-4; v_call: TRBV6-6; cdr3_aa: CASSLRGARGNIQYF; cdr3_nt: TGTGCCAGCAGTCTCCGGGGGGCCCGAGGTAACATTCAGTACTTC
d_call: NA; clone_size: NA; j_call: TRBJ2-3; v_call: TRBV4-2; cdr3_aa: CASSQDGTADTQYF; cdr3_nt: TGTGCCAGCAGCCAAGATGGGACTGCAGATACGCAGTATTTT
d_call: TRBD1; clone_size: NA; j_call: TRBJ2-7; v_call: TRBV11-2; cdr3_aa: CASSQRQGRYEQYF; cdr3_nt: TGTGCCAGCAGCCAGAGACAGGGTCGGTACGAGCAGTACTTC
d_call: TRBD1; clone_size: NA; j_call: TRBJ2-7; v_call: TRBV19; cdr3_aa: CASSRDRGYEQYF; cdr3_nt: TGTGCCAGTAGTAGGGACAGGGGCTACGAGCAGTACTTC
d_call: NA; clone_size: NA; j_call: TRBJ1-4; v_call: TRBV11-3; cdr3_aa: CASSWRGDRNEKLFF; cdr3_nt: TGTGCCAGCAGCTGGAGGGGAGACAGAAATGAAAAACTGTTTTTT
d_call: TRBD1; clone_size: once; j_call: TRBJ2-7; v_call: TRBV6-5; cdr3_aa: CASSRQGSLYEQYF; cdr3_nt: TGTGCCAGCAGTCGACAGGGGTCCCTCTACGAGCAGTACTTC
d_call: TRBD1; clone_size: NA; j_call: TRBJ2-7; v_call: TRBV6-6; cdr3_aa: CASSGTGTGAYEQYF; cdr3_nt: TGTGCCAGCAGTGGGACCGGGACAGGGGCCTACGAGCAGTACTTC
d_call: NA; clone_size: NA; j_call: TRBJ2-7; v_call: TRBV5-4; cdr3_aa: CASSLDTYEQYF; cdr3_nt: TGTGCCAGCAGCTTGGACACCTACGAGCAGTACTTC
d_call: TRBD2; clone_size: NA; j_call: TRBJ2-2; v_call: TRBV4-3; cdr3_aa: CASSQDRGVGELFF; cdr3_nt: TGCGCCAGCAGCCAAGATCGGGGGGTCGGGGAGCTGTTTTTT
d_call: TRBD2; clone_size: NA; j_call: TRBJ2-3; v_call: TRBV2; cdr3_aa: CASQRGPSTDTQYF; cdr3_nt: TGTGCCAGCCAGCGGGGGCCTAGCACAGATACGCAGTATTTT
d_call: TRBD1; clone_size: NA; j_call: TRBJ1-2; v_call: TRBV18; cdr3_aa: CASSARPGTAYGYTF; cdr3_nt: TGTGCCAGCTCAGCACGCCCCGGGACAGCCTATGGCTACACCTTC
d_call: NA; clone_size: NA; j_call: TRBJ2-5; v_call: TRBV2; cdr3_aa: CASRVEETQYF; cdr3_nt: TGTGCCAGCAGGGTAGAAGAGACCCAGTACTTC
d_call: TRBD2; clone_size: NA; j_call: TRBJ2-1; v_call: TRBV5-4; cdr3_aa: CASSTRTSGTYNEQFF; cdr3_nt: TGTGCCAGCAGCACTAGGACTAGCGGGACCTACAATGAGCAGTTCTTC
d_call: NA; clone_size: NA; j_call: TRBJ2-2; v_call: TRBV18; cdr3_aa: CASSPEDSSSGELFF; cdr3_nt: TGTGCCAGCTCACCAGAGGACTCCTCTTCGGGGGAGCTGTTTTTT
d_call: NA; clone_size: NA; j_call: TRBJ2-1; v_call: TRBV24-1; cdr3_aa: CATSRTVGNEQFF; cdr3_nt: TGTGCCACCAGTCGCACAGTCGGTAATGAGCAGTTCTTC
d_call: NA; clone_size: NA; j_call: TRBJ2-5; v_call: TRBV7-2; cdr3_aa: CASSLVYEGRETQYF; cdr3_nt: TGTGCCAGCAGCTTAGTGTACGAGGGGAGGGAGACCCAGTACTTC
d_call: TRBD2; clone_size: once; j_call: TRBJ2-2; v_call: TRBV2; cdr3_aa: CASSEGSGGPNTGELFF; cdr3_nt: TGTGCCAGCAGTGAAGGGAGCGGGGGGCCGAACACCGGGGAGCTGTTTTTT
d_call: TRBD2; clone_size: NA; j_call: TRBJ2-5; v_call: TRBV11-2; cdr3_aa: CASSLLAGGGGETQYF; cdr3_nt: TGTGCCAGCAGCTTACTTGCGGGGGGAGGCGGCGAGACCCAGTACTTC
d_call: NA; clone_size: NA; j_call: TRBJ2-1; v_call: TRBV11-3; cdr3_aa: CASSLGAATREQFF; cdr3_nt: TGTGCCAGCAGCTTAGGGGCCGCGACCCGTGAGCAGTTCTTC
d_call: NA; clone_size: NA; j_call: TRBJ2-7; v_call: TRBV27; cdr3_aa: CASSPWTPQLGYEQYF; cdr3_nt: TGTGCCAGCAGTCCCTGGACACCCCAGCTCGGATACGAGCAGTACTTC
d_call: TRBD2; clone_size: NA; j_call: TRBJ2-3; v_call: TRBV19; cdr3_aa: CASSSWTSGEDTQYF; cdr3_nt: TGTGCCAGTAGTTCATGGACTAGCGGGGAGGATACGCAGTATTTT
d_call: NA; clone_size: NA; j_call: TRBJ1-1; v_call: TRBV7-3; cdr3_aa: CASSSRALTEAFF; cdr3_nt: TGTGCCAGCAGCTCTCGCGCCCTCACTGAAGCTTTCTTT
d_call: TRBD1; clone_size: NA; j_call: TRBJ2-2; v_call: TRBV7-3; cdr3_aa: CASSLRSPDRGFRTGELFF; cdr3_nt: TGTGCCAGCAGCTTACGCAGTCCGGACAGGGGATTTCGCACCGGGGAGCTGTTTTTT
d_call: NA; clone_size: NA; j_call: TRBJ1-5; v_call: TRBV7-2; cdr3_aa: CASSSRGDEQPQHF; cdr3_nt: TGTGCCAGCAGCTCACGTGGAGACGAGCAGCCCCAGCATTTT
d_call: NA; clone_size: few; j_call: TRBJ2-7; v_call: TRBV4-1; cdr3_aa: CASSQDIPGVGYEQYF; cdr3_nt: TGCGCCAGCAGCCAAGATATTCCCGGGGTGGGATACGAGCAGTACTTC
d_call: NA; clone_size: NA; j_call: TRBJ2-1; v_call: TRBV7-9; cdr3_aa: CASSLIARNEQFF; cdr3_nt: TGTGCCAGCAGCTTAATCGCCCGGAATGAGCAGTTCTTC
d_call: TRBD1; clone_size: NA; j_call: TRBJ2-7; v_call: TRBV6-5; cdr3_aa: CASTGGYEQYF; cdr3_nt: TGTGCCAGCACAGGGGGATACGAGCAGTACTTC
d_call: TRBD2; clone_size: NA; j_call: TRBJ2-7; v_call: TRBV28; cdr3_aa: CASSPAGAGATYEQYF; cdr3_nt: TGTGCCAGCAGTCCTGCCGGAGCGGGGGCTACCTACGAGCAGTACTTC